The clone carrying this TCR beta chain was recorded once. This specimen comes from a study of blood T cell repertoires in COVID-19. Overall study context: PBMCs, B-cell-depleted T cells, or T cells provided the cDNA or gDNA that made up the material.

Per the original methods: Reference gene primers were amplified, and this amplification served to estimate nucleated cell counts. Clones were sequenced by immunoSEQ multiplex PCR, and TCRdb holds only the in-frame ones, with some missing. The D gene and trimming were derived from the DNA, and the V and J assignments and clone size from that table. The table shows 170,000 or so clones, with around nine tenths occurring only once. The CDR3 totals 15 residues. The V end lost 0 bases, the J end lost 1 base, and 8 bases lay between the germline ends. The V gene's germline CDR1 is KGHSH and CDR2 LQKENI. This chain connects TRBV18 to TRBJ2-3, with D unclear. Sequencing input: peripheral blood. The TCR comes from a man aged 50 to 59 with acute or convalescent COVID-19. The CDR3 nucleotides read TGTGCCAGCTCACCACCGTCCAGTCGCACAGATACGCAGTATTTT. This gives the protein CASSPPSSRTDTQYF.